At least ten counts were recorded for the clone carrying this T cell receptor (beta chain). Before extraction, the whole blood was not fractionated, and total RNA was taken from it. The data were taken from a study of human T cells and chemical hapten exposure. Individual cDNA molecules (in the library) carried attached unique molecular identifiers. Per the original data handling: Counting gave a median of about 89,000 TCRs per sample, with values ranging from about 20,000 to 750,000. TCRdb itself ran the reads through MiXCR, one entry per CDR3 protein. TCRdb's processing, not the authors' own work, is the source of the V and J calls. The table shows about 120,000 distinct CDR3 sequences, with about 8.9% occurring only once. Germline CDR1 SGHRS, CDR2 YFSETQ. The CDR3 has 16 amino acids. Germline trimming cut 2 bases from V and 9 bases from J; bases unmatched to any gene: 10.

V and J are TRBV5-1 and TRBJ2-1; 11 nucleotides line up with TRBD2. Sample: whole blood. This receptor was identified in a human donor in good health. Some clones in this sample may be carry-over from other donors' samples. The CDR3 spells CASSFGLAGGTSEQFF. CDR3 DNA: TGCGCCAGCAGCTTTGGTCTAGCGGGAGGAACTAGTGAGCAGTTCTTC.